These 27 T cell receptor beta chains were sequenced from one sample in a study of PD-L1 blockade in urothelial cancer. Time point: peripheral blood 6 weeks after treatment start. The table came from immunoSEQ multiplex PCR; TCRdb's copy has only in-frame clones and leaves some out. The sample gives 65,000 to 85,000 clones, 80% to 95% of which show up once; around 0.94% is in the top ten. Sequenced here: PBMCs, sampled around atezolizumab (anti-PD-L1) treatment. The source of these receptors is a woman of 80 years or more with urothelial cancer.

The chain carries TRBV29-1 and TRBJ2-3; TRBD1 matches at 7 bases. V dropped 4 bases and J dropped 4; count of bases not matched to a gene: 5. This CDR3 is built from 13 residues. Per the germline V gene, CDR1 is SQVTM and CDR2 is ANQGSEA. The CDR3 is CSVGKGAADTQYF. Here the CDR3 DNA reads TGCAGCGTTGGGAAGGGGGCCGCAGATACGCAGTATTTT.

The rearrangement joins TRBV29-1 to TRBJ1-1; tentatively, D is TRBD1 (5 bases). This CDR3 has 12 residues. Germline CDR1 is SQVTM and CDR2 is ANQGSEA. V lost 2 bases and J lost 7, with 11 bases in between. The CDR3 loop reads CSVEPGRGEAFF. DNA of the CDR3: TGCAGCGTTGAACCCGGTAGGGGTGAAGCTTTCTTT.

The rearrangement links TRBV28 to TRBJ1-1; 7 bases fit TRBD1. The CDR3 is 14 amino acids. The germline V gene has CDR1 MDHEN and CDR2 SYDVKM. Unmatched junction bases numbered 3, after V lost 4 bases and J lost 1 base. The chain's CDR3 is CASSYRGRNTEAFF. The CDR3 DNA reads TGTGCCAGCAGTTACAGGGGTAGGAACACTGAAGCTTTCTTT.

The V and J genes are TRBV7-3 and TRBJ2-1; TRBD2 matches at 7 bases. The CDR3 totals 17 residues. CDR1 SGHTA and CDR2 FQGTGA come from the germline V gene. J was trimmed by 4 bases and V by 1 base; bases with no gene match: 10. As DNA, the CDR3 is TGTGCCAGCAGCTTAAAACCTAGCGGAAGTCGGTACAATGAGCAGTTCTTC. Translating gives CASSLKPSGSRYNEQFF.

The chain is built from TRBV30 and TRBJ2-7, with D maybe TRBD1 (5 bases). Germline CDR1 GTSNPN, CDR2 SVGIG (reference sequence). Trimming took 8 bases from V and 4 from J, leaving 12 bases between them. The CDR3 spans 11 residues. The DNA for the CDR3 is TGTGCCGTAGTTCAGGGTTACGAGCAGTACTTC. It yields the protein CAVVQGYEQYF.

The CDR3 loop reads CASSVGERNADNEKLFF. In DNA form, the CDR3 reads TGTGCCAGTAGTGTTGGGGAGAGGAACGCCGATAATGAAAAACTGTTTTTT. The chain has TRBV19 and TRBJ1-4; no clear D. Per the germline V gene, CDR1 is LNHDA and CDR2 is SQIVND (reference sequence). V lost 5 bases and J lost 4, with 20 bases in between. The CDR3 has 17 residues.

The J gene is TRBJ1-6, the V gene TRBV30; D is ambiguous. The CDR3 consists of 14 residues. V was shortened by 1 base and J by 8 bases, with 12 bases between the two germline ends. The germline V gene has CDR1 GTSNPN and CDR2 SVGIG (reference sequence). The CDR3 protein is CAWSALLGYSPLHF. The CDR3, as DNA: TGTGCCTGGAGTGCCCTCCTCGGTTATTCACCCCTCCACTTT. Variable domain in full (rest from reference TRBV30 and TRBJ1-6): SQTIHQWPATLVQPVGSPLSLECTVEGTSNPNLYWYRQAAGRGLQLLFYSVGIGQISSEVPQNLSASRPQDRQFILSSKKLLLSDSGFYLCAWSALLGYSPLHFGNGTRLTVT.

The rearrangement uses TRBV27 and TRBJ2-7; 12 nucleotides align to TRBD2. The germline gives CDR1 MNHEY, CDR2 SMNVEV (reference sequence). Trimming took 5 bases from V and 10 from J; bases not matched to a gene: 12. The CDR3 covers 15 residues. CDR3 DNA sequence: TGTGCCAGCAGTCCCCCGACTAGCGGGAGTCAGAAACAGTACTTC. Translating gives CASSPPTSGSQKQYF.

The chain has TRBV18 and TRBJ2-1; 8 bases are a match to TRBD2. Germline values: CDR1 KGHSH, CDR2 LQKENI. This CDR3 comprises 16 residues. Trimming cost V 3 bases and J 3 bases; bases outside gene matches: 7. CDR3 bases: TGTGCCAGCTCACCCCCGACTAGCGTCTTCTACAATGAGCAGTTCTTC. Translated, it gives CASSPPTSVFYNEQFF.

The chain combines TRBV5-1 with TRBJ2-3; D is ambiguous. Germline V gene data show CDR1 as SGHRS and CDR2 as YFSETQ. V was clipped by 0 bases and J by 4 bases, with 12 bases between them. This CDR3 has 15 amino acids. The CDR3 DNA reads as TGCGCCAGCAGCTTGGCGGGTCGAAGAGCAGATACGCAGTATTTT. The encoded protein is CASSLAGRRADTQYF. Full variable domain (missing parts from reference TRBV5-1 and TRBJ2-3): KAGVTQTPRYLIKTRGQQVTLSCSPISGHRSVSWYQQTPGQGLQFLFEYFSETQRNKGNFPGRFSGRQFSNSRSEMNVSTLELGDSALYLCASSLAGRRADTQYFGPGTRLTVL.

V and J are TRBV6-6 and TRBJ1-2; D remains unclear. V was cut by 6 bases and J by 7 bases, with 12 bases left in between. The CDR3 totals 12 residues. The V gene's germline CDR1 is MNHNY and CDR2 SVGAGI (reference sequence). This chain's CDR3 is CASSSGNPGYTF. CDR3 DNA sequence: TGTGCCAGCAGCTCCGGGAACCCTGGCTACACCTTC.

The chain has TRBV7-9 and TRBJ1-1; D is uncertain. Germline values: CDR1 SEHNR, CDR2 FQNEAQ (reference sequence). The ends were cut back, 5 bases at V and 2 bases at J, with 21 bases in the middle. The CDR3 spans 17 residues. The DNA of the CDR3 is TGTGCCAGCAGCCCCTCAAAAAGGAGTGGCTTAAACACTGAAGCTTTCTTT. Its translation: CASSPSKRSGLNTEAFF.

V usage is TRBV19 and J usage is TRBJ2-7; 9 nucleotides agree with TRBD1. Germline lookup yields CDR1 LNHDA and CDR2 SQIVND (reference sequence). J gave up 6 bases and V 0 bases, and 3 bases lay outside the gene matches. The CDR3 contains 14 residues. CDR3 DNA: TGTGCCAGTAGTATAGACGTGGACAGGGGCGAGCAGTACTTC. Protein: CASSIDVDRGEQYF.

The rearrangement uses TRBV28 and TRBJ1-5; 7 nucleotides match TRBD1. V trimming: 3 bases; J trimming: 1 base; junction bases outside the gene matches: 6. CDR3 length equals 16 residues. Germline CDR1 MDHEN, CDR2 SYDVKM. CDR3: CASSFRQGPSNQPQHF. The CDR3, as DNA: TGTGCCAGCAGTTTCAGACAGGGACCCAGCAATCAGCCCCAGCATTTT.

V and J are TRBV4-2 and TRBJ1-4; perhaps TRBD1 as D (5 bases). The CDR3 totals 16 residues. V was cut by 4 bases and J by 7 bases, with 19 bases left in between. CDR1 and CDR2 from the germline V gene are LGHNA and YNFKEQ. CDR3 in amino acids: CASSLSRGEGREKLFF. Here the CDR3 DNA reads TGTGCCAGCAGCCTCTCAAGAGGGGAGGGTCGTGAAAAACTGTTTTTT.

The rearrangement uses TRBV19 and TRBJ1-1; D not resolved. The CDR3 runs to 17 residues. Germline-derived CDR1 and CDR2 are LNHDA and SQIVND (reference sequence). Trimming left V 1 base short and J 5 bases short, with 20 bases between. The CDR3 reads CASSIGVQAPWQTEAFF. The CDR3, as DNA: TGTGCCAGTAGTATAGGGGTTCAGGCCCCCTGGCAGACTGAAGCTTTCTTT.

The J gene is TRBJ1-2, the V gene TRBV5-1; weak D call: TRBD1 (5 bases). V lost 0 bases and J 3 bases, leaving 6 bases between the germline ends. CDR1 is SGHRS, CDR2 YFSETQ, per germline. The length of the CDR3 is 13 residues. The CDR3 region is CASSLVGDYGYTF. The CDR3 DNA is TGCGCCAGCAGCTTGGTAGGGGACTATGGCTACACCTTC.

The chain couples TRBV10-3 to TRBJ2-7; D might be TRBD1 (5 bases). Germline V gives CDR1 ENHRY, CDR2 SYGVKD. The V end was cut by 8 bases, the J end by 0 bases, with 20 bases between. The CDR3 has 16 residues. The CDR3 DNA is TGTGCCATCGCCCAGGGTACTTCTTATAGCTCCTACGAGCAGTACTTC. Its translation is CAIAQGTSYSSYEQYF.

This chain connects TRBV11-2 to TRBJ1-2; 8 bases map to TRBD1. CDR1 is SGHAT and CDR2 is FQNNGV in the germline V gene. V was pared by 7 bases and J by 5 bases, with 9 bases of the junction left unmatched. CDR3 size: 14 residues. In nucleotides, the CDR3 is TGTGCCAGCACCTTGGACAGGGCGGTTTATGGCTACACCTTC. Translated, it gives CASTLDRAVYGYTF. Full variable domain (missing parts from reference TRBV11-2 and TRBJ1-2): EAGVAQSPRYKIIEKRQSVAFWCNPISGHATLYWYQQILGQGPKLLIQFQNNGVVDDSQLPKDRFSAERLKGVDSTLKIQPAKLEDSAVYLCASTLDRAVYGYTFGSGTRLTVV.

The genes are TRBV4-1 and TRBJ2-3, with 7 bases fitting TRBD1. This CDR3 contains 15 residues. CDR1 and CDR2 (germline): MGHRA, YSYEKL. V was clipped by 6 bases and J by 5 bases; unmatched bases: 11. The CDR3 DNA reads TGCGCCAGCAGTCTTGACAGGGTAGTTGGAGATACGCAGTATTTT. This sequence encodes CASSLDRVVGDTQYF.

The rearrangement links TRBV11-3 to TRBJ1-2; 8 bases are a match to TRBD1. This CDR3 comprises 13 residues. The trim removed 4 bases at V and 8 bases at J, leaving 6 bases unmatched. CDR1 and CDR2 (germline): SGHNT, YENEEA. DNA of the CDR3: TGTGCCAGCAGCTATAGGACAGGGAGCGGCTACACCTTC. Encoded protein: CASSYRTGSGYTF.

The chain has TRBV5-4 and TRBJ1-2; 7 nucleotides match TRBD1. The trim removed 5 bases at V and 2 bases at J, leaving 6 bases unmatched. Germline V CDR1 and CDR2: SGHNT, YYREEE (reference sequence). The CDR3 consists of 14 residues. CDR3 sequence (DNA): TGTGCCAGCAGGCAAGACAGGGCAAACTATGGCTACACCTTC. This translates into CASRQDRANYGYTF.

This chain joins TRBV28 and TRBJ2-5; D is possibly TRBD2 (7 bases). CDR3 length: 16 amino acids. V gave up 8 bases and J gave up 7 bases, with 26 bases separating them. Per the germline V gene, CDR1 is MDHEN and CDR2 is SYDVKM. The CDR3 here is CASGWGGDLARATQYF. Written as DNA, the CDR3 is TGTGCCAGCGGATGGGGGGGCGATTTAGCCCGGGCGACCCAGTACTTC.

This chain uses TRBV6-5 with TRBJ1-4, with TRBD1 as a possible D gene (6 bases). Germline CDR1 is MNHEY and CDR2 is SVGAGI. Trimming left V 7 bases short and J 0 bases short, with 9 bases between. The CDR3 runs 14 residues. Here the CDR3 DNA reads TGTGCCAGCAAGAGGGGGTCAACTAATGAAAAACTGTTTTTT. It translates to CASKRGSTNEKLFF.

The rearrangement joins TRBV19 to TRBJ1-5; possibly TRBD1 for D (5 bases). Germline values: CDR1 LNHDA, CDR2 SQIVND (reference sequence). V was cut by 9 bases and J by 2 bases, with 17 bases left in between. The CDR3 totals 15 residues. The CDR3 here is CARAKQGSGNQPQHF. The CDR3 coding sequence is TGTGCCAGGGCTAAGCAGGGTTCGGGCAATCAGCCCCAGCATTTT.

The rearrangement joins TRBV7-3 to TRBJ2-2; 8 bases map to TRBD1. This CDR3 is built from 15 residues. Looked up from germline, CDR1 is SGHTA and CDR2 is FQGTGA. The trim removed 4 bases at V and 2 bases at J, leaving 3 bases unmatched. CDR3 amino acids: CASSYGQGNTGELFF. CDR3 DNA: TGTGCCAGCAGCTACGGACAGGGAAACACCGGGGAGCTGTTTTTT.

The chain recombines TRBV4-1 with TRBJ1-1, with 10 bases fitting TRBD1. This CDR3 comprises 14 residues. V gave up 4 bases and J gave up 5 bases; unmatched junction bases: 4. The V gene's germline CDR1 is MGHRA and CDR2 YSYEKL. The chain's CDR3 is CASSPGQGRTEAFF. The CDR3 DNA reads TGCGCCAGCAGCCCGGGACAGGGGAGGACTGAAGCTTTCTTT.